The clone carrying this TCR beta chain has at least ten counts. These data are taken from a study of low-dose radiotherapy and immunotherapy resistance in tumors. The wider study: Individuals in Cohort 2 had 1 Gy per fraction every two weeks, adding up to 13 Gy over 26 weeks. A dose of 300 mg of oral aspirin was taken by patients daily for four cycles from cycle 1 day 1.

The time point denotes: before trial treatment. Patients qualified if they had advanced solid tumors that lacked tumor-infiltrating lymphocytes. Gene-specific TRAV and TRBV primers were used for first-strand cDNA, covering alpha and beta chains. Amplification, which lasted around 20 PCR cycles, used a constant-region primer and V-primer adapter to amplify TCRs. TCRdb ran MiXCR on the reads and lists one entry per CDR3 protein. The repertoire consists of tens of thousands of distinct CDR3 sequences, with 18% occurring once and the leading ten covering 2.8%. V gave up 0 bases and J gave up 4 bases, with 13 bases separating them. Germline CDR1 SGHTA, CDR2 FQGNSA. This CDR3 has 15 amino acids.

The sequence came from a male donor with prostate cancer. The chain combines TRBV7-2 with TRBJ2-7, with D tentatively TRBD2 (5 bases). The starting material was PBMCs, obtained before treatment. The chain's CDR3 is CASSLASPGKYEQYF. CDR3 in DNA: TGTGCCAGCAGCTTAGCTTCGCCGGGGAAATACGAGCAGTACTTC. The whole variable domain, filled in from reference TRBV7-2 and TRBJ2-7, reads GAGVSQSPSNKVTEKGKDVELRCDPISGHTALYWYRQSLGQGLEFLIYFQGNSAPDKSGLPSDRFSAERTGGSVSTLTIQRTQQEDSAVYLCASSLASPGKYEQYFGPGTRLTVT.